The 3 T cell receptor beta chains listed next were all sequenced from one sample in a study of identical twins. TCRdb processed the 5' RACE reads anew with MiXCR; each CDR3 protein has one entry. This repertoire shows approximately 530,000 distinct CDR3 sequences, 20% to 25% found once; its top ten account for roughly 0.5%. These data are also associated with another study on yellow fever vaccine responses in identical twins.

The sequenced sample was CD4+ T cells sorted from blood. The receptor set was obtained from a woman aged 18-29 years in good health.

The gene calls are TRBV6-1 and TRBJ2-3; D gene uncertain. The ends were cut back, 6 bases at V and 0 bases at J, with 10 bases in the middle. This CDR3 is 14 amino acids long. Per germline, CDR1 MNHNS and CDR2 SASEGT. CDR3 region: CASSQLSSTDTQYF. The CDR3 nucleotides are TGTGCCAGCAGCCAACTTAGTAGCACAGATACGCAGTATTTT.

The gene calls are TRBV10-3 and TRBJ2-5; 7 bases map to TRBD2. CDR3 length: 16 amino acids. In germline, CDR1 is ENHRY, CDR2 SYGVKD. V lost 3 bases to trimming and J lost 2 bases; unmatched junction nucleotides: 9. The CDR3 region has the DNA TGTGCCATCAGTGAAGGAGAGCGGGGAGATCAAGAGACCCAGTACTTC. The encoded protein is CAISEGERGDQETQYF.

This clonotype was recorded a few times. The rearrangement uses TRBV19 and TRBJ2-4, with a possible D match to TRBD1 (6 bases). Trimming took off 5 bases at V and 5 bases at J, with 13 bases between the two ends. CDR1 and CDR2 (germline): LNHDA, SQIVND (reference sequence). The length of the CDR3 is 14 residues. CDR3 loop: CASSAGTPQNIQYF. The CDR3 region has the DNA TGTGCCAGTAGTGCCGGGACACCCCAAAACATTCAGTACTTC.